What follows are 5 T cell receptor beta chains derived from one specimen sequenced in a study of blood T cells in healthy people across ages. Sample-barcoded 5' priming and a J-beta primer mix drove a second PCR of roughly 7 to 11 cycles. In TCRdb, the 5' RACE reads were re-called with MiXCR into one record per CDR3 protein. The sample shows about 780,000 distinct CDR3 sequences, around a quarter of them seen only once. The same sample was also used in a study of T cells of mothers and their children.

What was sequenced was blood. The receptors stem from a boy younger than 18 in good health.

The chain is built from TRBV30 and TRBJ1-2; TRBD1 aligns across 8 bases. This CDR3 has 13 amino acids. With V trimmed by 3 bases and J by 4 bases, 4 bases remained unmatched. Germline-derived CDR1 and CDR2 are GTSNPN and SVGIG (reference sequence). As DNA, the CDR3 is TGTGCCTGGAGCGACAGGGGACCCTATGGCTACACCTTC. Translated: CAWSDRGPYGYTF.

At least ten counts were recorded for this clonotype. The chain has TRBV29-1 and TRBJ2-4, with a weak D call TRBD2 (5 bases). The germline V gene has CDR1 SQVTM and CDR2 ANQGSEA. The CDR3 extends over 12 amino acids. Trimming cost V 6 bases and J 0 bases, with 6 bases left between them. The CDR3 protein is CSVGEAKNIQYF. The CDR3 nucleotides read TGCAGCGTCGGGGAAGCCAAAAACATTCAGTACTTC.

The chain couples TRBV28 to TRBJ1-6, with D uncertain. In germline, CDR1 is MDHEN, CDR2 SYDVKM. This CDR3 is 15 amino acids long. V gave up 2 bases and J gave up 11 bases, with 16 bases separating them. The CDR3 is CASSLGGGPVTPLHF. The CDR3 nucleotides are TGTGCCAGCAGTTTAGGCGGAGGCCCGGTTACACCCCTCCACTTT.

There are a few counts of this clonotype. This chain links TRBV10-3 with TRBJ2-2, with D perhaps TRBD1 or TRBD2 (7 bases each). CDR1 is ENHRY and CDR2 is SYGVKD in the germline V gene. CDR3 length: 13 residues. Deletions cut 7 bases from V and 7 bases from J, with 13 bases between. This CDR3 reads CAIKTGEGGELFF. DNA of the CDR3: TGTGCCATCAAAACAGGGGAGGGCGGGGAGCTGTTTTTT.

This clonotype was seen a few times. The chain uses TRBV20-1 and TRBJ1-5; a weak D match, TRBD1 (6 bases). Germline V gene data show CDR1 as DFQATT and CDR2 as SNEGSKA (reference sequence). V lost 3 bases and J 3 bases, leaving 15 bases between the germline ends. There are 15 residues in the CDR3. CDR3 bases: TGCAGTGCTAGGGCTACGGGGGCGGACAATCAGCCCCAGCATTTT. It codes for CSARATGADNQPQHF.